Listed below are T cell receptor beta chains from one sample, sequenced in a study of blood T cell repertoires in COVID-19. This table comes from immunoSEQ multiplex PCR, and its TCRdb copy is limited to in-frame clones, with some not included. The sample shows around 80,000 clones, around 80% of them seen only once. Sequenced: peripheral blood. The receptors derive from a man aged 45-65 years with COVID-19, enrolled during active disease. Each CDR3 is given with its conserved first and last residue. A D gene is named only where the DNA matches it firmly. Some rows have no size entry. The others give once, few or many, or a class for an expanded clone.

v_gene,d_gene,abundance,j_gene,CDR3aa,CDR3nt
TRBV18,.,few,TRBJ1-6,CASSPDPGNSPLHF,TGTGCCAGCTCACCAGATCCAGGGAATTCACCCCTCCACTTT
TRBV3-1/TRBV3-2,.,.,TRBJ2-7,CASTRGASNEQYF,TGTGCCAGCACCCGCGGAGCATCCAACGAGCAGTACTTC
TRBV2,.,.,TRBJ2-7,CASYEPRSYEQYF,TGTGCCAGCTATGAGCCTAGGTCCTACGAGCAGTACTTC
TRBV7-9,.,.,TRBJ2-1,CASSLRDTPSGSSYNEQFF,TGTGCCAGCAGCTTAAGGGACACACCGAGCGGAAGCTCCTACAATGAGCAGTTCTTC
TRBV6-2/TRBV6-3,.,few,TRBJ2-3,CASSYSGGAADTQYF,TGTGCCAGCAGTTACTCAGGGGGGGCGGCAGATACGCAGTATTTT
TRBV7-8,TRBD2,.,TRBJ2-1,CASSLLAGEHQFF,TGTGCCAGCAGCTTACTAGCGGGAGAACATCAGTTCTTC
TRBV7-9,.,few,TRBJ2-7,CASSLQEGLEQYF,TGTGCCAGCAGTCTACAGGAGGGCCTCGAGCAGTACTTC
TRBV28,.,.,TRBJ2-2,CASSPSRVTGELFF,TGTGCCAGCAGCCCCTCCCGCGTCACCGGGGAGCTGTTTTTT
TRBV20-1,.,.,TRBJ2-7,CSASLLVIEEQYF,TGCAGTGCTAGTCTCCTCGTAATTGAGGAGCAGTACTTC
TRBV6-6,TRBD1,.,TRBJ2-2,CASSKTGGIGELFF,TGTGCCAGCAGTAAGACAGGGGGAATAGGGGAGCTGTTTTTT
TRBV14,TRBD1,.,TRBJ1-2,CASRGQSNYGYTF,TGTGCCAGCAGGGGACAGTCCAACTATGGCTACACCTTC
TRBV5-1,TRBD1,.,TRBJ2-5,CASSTGGTQETQYF,TGCGCCAGCAGCACAGGGGGGACCCAAGAGACCCAGTACTTC
TRBV9,.,.,TRBJ1-1,CASSVGSGNTEAFF,TGTGCCAGCAGCGTAGGCTCAGGGAACACTGAAGCTTTCTTT
TRBV11-1,TRBD1,.,TRBJ1-1,CASSGRTGRTEAFF,TGTGCCAGCAGCGGGAGGACAGGAAGGACTGAAGCTTTCTTT
TRBV15,TRBD1,.,TRBJ1-1,CATSRGSGQGNTEAFF,TGTGCCACCAGCAGAGGTTCGGGACAGGGTAACACTGAAGCTTTCTTT
TRBV5-1,TRBD1,.,TRBJ2-7,CASSSSGTGRLEQYF,TGCGCCAGCAGCTCATCCGGGACAGGGCGTCTCGAGCAGTACTTC
TRBV30,.,.,TRBJ1-6,CAWSAGTPPSLHF,TGTGCCTGGAGCGCCGGGACACCTCCTTCCCTCCACTTT
TRBV6-1,TRBD2,few,TRBJ2-1,CASSEIWRESSYNEQFF,TGTGCCAGCAGTGAAATTTGGCGGGAGTCCTCCTACAATGAGCAGTTCTTC
TRBV4-3,.,.,TRBJ1-3,CASSQDGGVPGNTIYF,TGCGCCAGCAGCCAAGATGGGGGGGTCCCTGGAAACACCATATATTTT
TRBV10-3,.,.,TRBJ2-1,CAIGGLENEQFF,TGTGCCATCGGGGGCCTTGAGAATGAGCAGTTCTTC
TRBV3-1/TRBV3-2,TRBD1,.,TRBJ1-6,CASSQLRDRGNSPLHF,TGTGCCAGCAGCCAACTCCGGGACAGGGGCAATTCACCCCTCCACTTT
TRBV7-8,TRBD2,.,TRBJ2-5,CASSPQGLAGEGETQYF,TGTGCCAGCAGCCCACAGGGACTAGCGGGAGAGGGGGAGACCCAGTACTTC
TRBV12-3/TRBV12-4,.,.,TRBJ1-5,CASNGAADQPQHF,TGTGCCAGCAATGGGGCGGCGGATCAGCCCCAGCATTTT
TRBV2,TRBD1,.,TRBJ1-3,CASSPLPGQGYGNTIYF,TGTGCCAGCAGCCCTCTTCCGGGACAGGGGTACGGAAACACCATATATTTT
TRBV7-3,TRBD1,.,TRBJ2-2,CASSYSTGGAGELFF,TGTGCCAGCAGCTACTCGACAGGGGGTGCCGGGGAGCTGTTTTTT
TRBV25-1,.,.,TRBJ2-5,CASSEVGSQETQYF,TGTGCCAGCAGTGAAGTCGGGTCCCAAGAGACCCAGTACTTC